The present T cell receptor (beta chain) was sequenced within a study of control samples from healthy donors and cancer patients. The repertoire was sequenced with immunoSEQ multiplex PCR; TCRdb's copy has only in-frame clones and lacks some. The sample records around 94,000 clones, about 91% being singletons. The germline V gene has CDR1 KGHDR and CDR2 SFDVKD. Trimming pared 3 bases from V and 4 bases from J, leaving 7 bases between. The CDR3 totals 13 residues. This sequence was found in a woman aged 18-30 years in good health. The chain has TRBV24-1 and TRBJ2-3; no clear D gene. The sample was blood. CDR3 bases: TGTGCCACCAGTGATGCACCTCCAGATACGCAGTATTTT. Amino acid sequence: CATSDAPPDTQYF.